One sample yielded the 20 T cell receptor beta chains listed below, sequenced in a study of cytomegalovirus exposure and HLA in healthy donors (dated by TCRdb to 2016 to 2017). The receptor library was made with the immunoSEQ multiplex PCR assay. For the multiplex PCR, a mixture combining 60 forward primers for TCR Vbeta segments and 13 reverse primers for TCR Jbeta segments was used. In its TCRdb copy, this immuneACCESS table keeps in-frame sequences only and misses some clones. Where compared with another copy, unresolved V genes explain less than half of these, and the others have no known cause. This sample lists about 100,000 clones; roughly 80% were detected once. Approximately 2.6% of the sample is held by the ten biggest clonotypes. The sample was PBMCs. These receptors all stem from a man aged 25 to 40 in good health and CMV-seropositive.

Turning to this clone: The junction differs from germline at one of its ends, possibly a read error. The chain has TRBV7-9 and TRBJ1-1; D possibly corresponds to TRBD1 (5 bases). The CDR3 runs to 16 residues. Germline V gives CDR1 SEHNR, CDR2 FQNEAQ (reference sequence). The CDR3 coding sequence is TGTTCCAGCAGCTTAATCTTTTCGGGGGGTAACACTGAAGCTTTCTTT. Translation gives CSSSLIFSGGNTEAFF.

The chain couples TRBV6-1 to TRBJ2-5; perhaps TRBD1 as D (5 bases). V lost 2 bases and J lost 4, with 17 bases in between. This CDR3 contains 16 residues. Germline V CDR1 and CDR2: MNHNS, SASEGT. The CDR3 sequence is CASSEWLESTVETQYF. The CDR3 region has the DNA TGTGCCAGCAGTGAATGGCTAGAATCGACAGTAGAGACCCAGTACTTC.

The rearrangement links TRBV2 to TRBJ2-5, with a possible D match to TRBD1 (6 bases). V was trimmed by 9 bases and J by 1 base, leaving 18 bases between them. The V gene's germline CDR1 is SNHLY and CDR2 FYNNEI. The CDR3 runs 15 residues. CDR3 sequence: CASIGLAGVQETQYF. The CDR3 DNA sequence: TGTGCCAGTATCGGACTGGCAGGGGTCCAAGAGACCCAGTACTTC.

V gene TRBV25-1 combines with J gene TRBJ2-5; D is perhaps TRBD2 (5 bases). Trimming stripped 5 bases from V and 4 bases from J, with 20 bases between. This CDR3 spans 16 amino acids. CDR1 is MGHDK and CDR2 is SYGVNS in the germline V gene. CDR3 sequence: CASSRPGLAPRETQYF. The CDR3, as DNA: TGTGCCAGCAGTCGCCCTGGCCTAGCTCCACGAGAGACCCAGTACTTC.

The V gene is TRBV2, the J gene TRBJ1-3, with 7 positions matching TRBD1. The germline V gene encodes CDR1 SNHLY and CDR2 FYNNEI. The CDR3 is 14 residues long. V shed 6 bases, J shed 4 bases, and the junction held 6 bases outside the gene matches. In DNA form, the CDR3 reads TGTGCCAGCAGCGAGGACAGGTCGGGAAACACCATATATTTT. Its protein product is CASSEDRSGNTIYF.

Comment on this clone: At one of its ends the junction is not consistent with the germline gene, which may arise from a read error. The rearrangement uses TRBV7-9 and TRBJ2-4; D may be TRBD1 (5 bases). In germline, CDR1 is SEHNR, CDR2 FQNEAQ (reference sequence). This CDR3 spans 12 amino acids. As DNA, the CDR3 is TGTGCCAGCAGCTTAGGACAGAACAGTCAGTACTTC. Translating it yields CASSLGQNSQYF. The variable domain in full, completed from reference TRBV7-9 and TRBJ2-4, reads DTGVSQNPRHKITKRGQNVTFRCDPISEHNRLYWYRQTLGQGPEFLTYFQNEAQLEKSRLLSDRFSAERPKGSFSTLEIQRTEQGDSAMYLCASSLGQNSQYFGAGTRLSVL.

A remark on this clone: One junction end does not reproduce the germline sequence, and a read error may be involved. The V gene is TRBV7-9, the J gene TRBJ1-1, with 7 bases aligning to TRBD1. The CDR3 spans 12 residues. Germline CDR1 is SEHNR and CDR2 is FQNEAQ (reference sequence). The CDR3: CSSSLQGRRAFF. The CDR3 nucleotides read TGTTCCAGCAGCTTACAGGGGCGTCGGGCTTTCTTT.

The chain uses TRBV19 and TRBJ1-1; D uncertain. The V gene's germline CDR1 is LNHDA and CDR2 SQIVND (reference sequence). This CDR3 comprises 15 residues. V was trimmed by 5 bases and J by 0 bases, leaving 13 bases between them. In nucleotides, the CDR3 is TGTGCCAGTAGTTATCGAGCACTTATGAACACTGAAGCTTTCTTT. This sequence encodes CASSYRALMNTEAFF.

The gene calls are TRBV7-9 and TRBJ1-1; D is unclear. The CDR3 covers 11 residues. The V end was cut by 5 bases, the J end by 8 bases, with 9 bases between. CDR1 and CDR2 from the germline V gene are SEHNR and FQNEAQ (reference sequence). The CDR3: CASSPGGEAFF. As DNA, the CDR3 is TGTGCCAGCAGCCCGGGAGGCGAAGCTTTCTTT. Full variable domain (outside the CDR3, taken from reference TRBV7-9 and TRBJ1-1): DTGVSQNPRHKITKRGQNVTFRCDPISEHNRLYWYRQTLGQGPEFLTYFQNEAQLEKSRLLSDRFSAERPKGSFSTLEIQRTEQGDSAMYLCASSPGGEAFFGQGTRLTVV.

CDR3 in amino acids: CAISGGGAVGYTF. Written as DNA, the CDR3 is TGTGCCATCAGTGGGGGGGGAGCGGTAGGCTACACCTTC. The chain links TRBV10-3 to TRBJ1-2; possible D gene TRBD1, 5 bases. The CDR3 contains 13 residues. Deletions cut 4 bases from V and 8 bases from J, with 14 bases between. CDR1 is ENHRY, CDR2 SYGVKD, per germline.

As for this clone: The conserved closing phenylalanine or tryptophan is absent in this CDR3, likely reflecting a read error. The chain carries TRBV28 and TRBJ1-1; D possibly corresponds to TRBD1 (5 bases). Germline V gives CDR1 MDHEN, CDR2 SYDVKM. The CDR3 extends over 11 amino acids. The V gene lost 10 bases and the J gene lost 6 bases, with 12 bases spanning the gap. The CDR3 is CATRGNSEAFL. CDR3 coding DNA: TGTGCCACGCGGGGGAATTCTGAAGCTTTCCTT.

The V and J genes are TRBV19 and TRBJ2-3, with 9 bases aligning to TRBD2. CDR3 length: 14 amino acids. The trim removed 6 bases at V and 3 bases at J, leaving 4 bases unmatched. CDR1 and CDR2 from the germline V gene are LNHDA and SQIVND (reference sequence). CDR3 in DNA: TGTGCCAGTAGGGAGCGGGGGGTAACAGATACGCAGTATTTT. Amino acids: CASRERGVTDTQYF.

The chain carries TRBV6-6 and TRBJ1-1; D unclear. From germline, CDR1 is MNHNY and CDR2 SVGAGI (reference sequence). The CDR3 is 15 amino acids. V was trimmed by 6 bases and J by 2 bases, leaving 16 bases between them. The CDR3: CASSPHGGINTEAFF. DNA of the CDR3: TGTGCCAGCAGCCCCCACGGCGGGATTAACACTGAAGCTTTCTTT.

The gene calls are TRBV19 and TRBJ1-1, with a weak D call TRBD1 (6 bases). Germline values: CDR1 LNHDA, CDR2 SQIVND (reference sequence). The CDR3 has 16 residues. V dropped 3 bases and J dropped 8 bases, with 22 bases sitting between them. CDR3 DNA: TGTGCCAGTAGTATTAACACGATTAACGGACAGAAGGAAGCTTTCTTT. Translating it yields CASSINTINGQKEAFF.

The CDR3 region is CASSYGQGLVGYTF. The CDR3, as DNA: TGTGCCAGCAGTTACGGTCAGGGGCTGGTCGGCTACACCTTC. The rearrangement links TRBV6-5 to TRBJ1-2; a possible D gene is TRBD1 (6 bases). CDR1 is MNHEY, CDR2 SVGAGI, per germline. The CDR3 is 14 amino acids. The V end was cut by 2 bases, the J end by 8 bases, with 15 bases between.

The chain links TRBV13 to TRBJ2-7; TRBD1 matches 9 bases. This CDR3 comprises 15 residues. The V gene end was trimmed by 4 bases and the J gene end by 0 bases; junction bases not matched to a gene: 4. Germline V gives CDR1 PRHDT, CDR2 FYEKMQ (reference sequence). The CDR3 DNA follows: TGTGCCAGCAGCTCCGGGACAGGGAGCTCCTACGAGCAGTACTTC. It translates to CASSSGTGSSYEQYF.

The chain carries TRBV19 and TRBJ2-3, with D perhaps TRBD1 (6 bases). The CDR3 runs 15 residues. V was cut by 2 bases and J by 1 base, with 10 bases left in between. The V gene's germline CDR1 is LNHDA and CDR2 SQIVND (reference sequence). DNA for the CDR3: TGTGCCAGTAGTATATTACAGGGAGGCACAGATACGCAGTATTTT. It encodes CASSILQGGTDTQYF.

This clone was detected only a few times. This CDR3 reads CASSSPRRGLYNEQFF. For the CDR3, the DNA is TGTGCCAGCAGCTCCCCCAGGCGTGGCTTGTACAATGAGCAGTTCTTC. The chain is built from TRBV11-2 and TRBJ2-1; D gene unclear. CDR1 is SGHAT, CDR2 FQNNGV, per germline. The CDR3 contains 16 residues. The germline V and J ends were trimmed by 4 bases and 4 bases, with 17 bases remaining between them.

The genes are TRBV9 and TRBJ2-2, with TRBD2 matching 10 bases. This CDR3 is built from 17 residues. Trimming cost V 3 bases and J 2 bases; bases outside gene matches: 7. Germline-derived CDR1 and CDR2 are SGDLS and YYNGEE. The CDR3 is CASSARLAGGNTGELFF. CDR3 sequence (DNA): TGTGCCAGCAGCGCCCGATTAGCGGGGGGTAACACCGGGGAGCTGTTTTTT.

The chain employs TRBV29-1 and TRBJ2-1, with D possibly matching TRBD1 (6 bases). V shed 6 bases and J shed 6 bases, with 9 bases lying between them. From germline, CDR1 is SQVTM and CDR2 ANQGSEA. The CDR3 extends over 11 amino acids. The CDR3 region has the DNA TGCAGCGTCCAACAGGGCAATGAGCAGTTCTTC. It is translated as CSVQQGNEQFF.